These 29 T cell receptor beta chains were all obtained from the same sample, sequenced in a study of beta chain features in type 1 diabetes. Reverse transcription of all isolated RNA meant that expressed TCRB transcripts were sequenced. Produced via immunoSEQ multiplex PCR; TCRdb's table is partial and in-frame only. The sample carries 390,000 or so clones, about 15% recorded once. Sequenced: naive CD4+ T cells from blood. These receptors were collected from a man aged 30 to 45 in good health.

J is TRBJ2-3 and V is TRBV7-6; D unresolved. This CDR3 spans 15 amino acids. Germline V lookup: CDR1 SGHVS, CDR2 FNYEAQ. Trimming shortened V by 2 bases and J by 0 bases, and 9 bases separated the two germline ends. CDR3 loop: CASSLPGASTDTQYF. The CDR3 DNA is TGTGCCAGCAGCTTACCGGGTGCTAGCACAGATACGCAGTATTTT.

The chain carries TRBV29-1 and TRBJ2-3; D is unresolved. Germline CDR1 SQVTM, CDR2 ANQGSEA. The CDR3 is made up of 12 amino acids. V lost 7 bases, J lost 2 bases, and 10 bases lay in between. In DNA, the CDR3 is TGCAGCGCCCCAGACAACACAGATACGCAGTATTTT. It translates to CSAPDNTDTQYF.

CDR3 region: CASGLVQWDSYEQYF. The CDR3 DNA follows: TGTGCTAGTGGTTTGGTACAGTGGGACTCCTACGAGCAGTACTTC. This chain connects TRBV12-5 to TRBJ2-7; D not certain. Germline loops: CDR1 LGHNT, CDR2 FRNRAP. The CDR3 spans 15 residues. Trimming removed 0 bases from V and 0 bases from J, with 9 bases in between.

The chain links TRBV4-2 to TRBJ2-5; tentatively, D is TRBD2 (6 bases). Trimming took 1 base from V and 5 from J, leaving 11 bases between them. Germline V gives CDR1 LGHNA, CDR2 YNFKEQ. The CDR3 consists of 14 residues. In nucleotides, the CDR3 is TGTGCCAGCAGCCAAGTTCGGGAGCGGGAGACCCAGTACTTC. Its translation is CASSQVRERETQYF.

As concerns this clone: Other DNA sequences of this sample code for an identical CDR3. CDR3 DNA: TGCGCCAGCAGCTTAGGGCAGGTGAACACTGAAGCTTTCTTT. Translation: CASSLGQVNTEAFF. The chain couples TRBV5-1 to TRBJ1-1, with D unresolved. Germline CDR1 is SGHRS and CDR2 is YFSETQ. The V end lost 2 bases, the J end lost 0 bases, and 8 bases lay between the germline ends. This CDR3 spans 14 amino acids.

The rearrangement links TRBV9 to TRBJ1-1; no firm D call. V was clipped by 1 base and J by 6 bases, with 7 bases between them. The germline V gene encodes CDR1 SGDLS and CDR2 YYNGEE. This CDR3 spans 12 amino acids. The CDR3 DNA sequence: TGTGCCAGCAGCGTAACTGGCGCTGAAGCTTTCTTT. It specifies CASSVTGAEAFF. The full variable domain, with the rest looked up from reference TRBV9 and TRBJ1-1, is DSGVTQTPKHLITATGQRVTLRCSPRSGDLSVYWYQQSLDQGLQFLIQYYNGEERAKGNILERFSAQQFPDLHSELNLSSLELGDSALYFCASSVTGAEAFFGQGTRLTVV.

Notes on this clone: The sample contains more than one DNA sequence encoding this CDR3. J is TRBJ2-5 and V is TRBV7-2; 7 bases match TRBD2. CDR1 and CDR2 (germline): SGHTA, FQGNSA. This CDR3 has 14 amino acids. The J segment lost 1 base and the V segment lost 6 bases, leaving 5 bases of the junction unmatched. DNA for the CDR3: TGTGCCAGCAGTCTCAGCGGGGCCCAAGAGACCCAGTACTTC. Amino acids: CASSLSGAQETQYF.

This sequence joins TRBV15 and TRBJ2-1; no firm D call. V was clipped by 1 base and J by 2 bases, with 6 bases between them. CDR3 size: 14 residues. Germline assignment: CDR1 LNHNV and CDR2 YYDKDF (reference sequence). The CDR3 loop is CATSRGTAYNEQFF. Here the CDR3 DNA reads TGTGCCACCAGCAGAGGTACCGCCTACAATGAGCAGTTCTTC.

The genes are TRBV11-3 and TRBJ2-2, with D perhaps TRBD1 (5 bases). The CDR3 spans 16 residues. The V end lost 2 bases, the J end lost 3 bases, and 13 bases lay between the germline ends. The germline V gene has CDR1 SGHNT and CDR2 YENEEA. The CDR3 sequence is CASSLSQGSDTGELFF. The CDR3 DNA is TGTGCCAGCAGCTTATCCCAGGGAAGCGACACCGGGGAGCTGTTTTTT. Complete variable domain (other parts from reference TRBV11-3 and TRBJ2-2): EAGVVQSPRYKIIEKKQPVAFWCNPISGHNTLYWYLQNLGQGPELLIRYENEEAVDDSQLPKDRFSAERLKGVDSTLKIQPAELGDSAVYLCASSLSQGSDTGELFFGEGSRLTVL.

Written as DNA, the CDR3 is TGTGCCTGGAGCCAGGGTATTGGAGCTTTCTTT. Protein sequence: CAWSQGIGAFF. The chain links TRBV30 to TRBJ1-1; D might be TRBD1 (5 bases). CDR3 length: 11 residues. V was trimmed by 3 bases and J by 10 bases, leaving 12 bases between them. CDR1 and CDR2 (germline): GTSNPN, SVGIG (reference sequence).

This chain joins TRBV27 and TRBJ1-1, with D tentatively TRBD1 (5 bases). The CDR3 consists of 14 residues. Trimming stripped 6 bases from V and 0 bases from J, with 11 bases between. The germline CDR1 and CDR2 sequences are MNHEY and SMNVEV (reference sequence). DNA for the CDR3: TGTGCCAGCAGGCTGACAGCAATGAACACTGAAGCTTTCTTT. It yields the protein CASRLTAMNTEAFF.

This clone has more than one count but fewer than ten. The sample contains more than one DNA sequence encoding this CDR3. The chain couples TRBV18 to TRBJ2-2; D is possibly TRBD1 (6 bases). The V end was cut by 6 bases, the J end by 1 base, with 6 bases between. CDR3 length: 13 amino acids. CDR1 KGHSH and CDR2 LQKENI come from the germline V gene. The CDR3 protein is CASSRGNTGELFF. CDR3 DNA: TGTGCCAGCTCCAGGGGGAACACCGGGGAGCTGTTTTTT. The entire variable domain, with the rest obtained from reference TRBV18 and TRBJ2-2, is as follows: NAGVMQNPRHLVRRRGQEARLRCSPMKGHSHVYWYRQLPEEGLKFMVYLQKENIIDESGMPKERFSAEFPKEGPSILRIQQVVRGDSAAYFCASSRGNTGELFFGEGSRLTVL.

This clone was detected a few times. CDR3 nucleotide sequence: TGTGCCAGCAGTGAAGTGGGGGGAAGGCACGAGCAGTACTTC. Its translation is CASSEVGGRHEQYF. This chain uses TRBV2 with TRBJ2-7, with a weak D call TRBD2 (6 bases). The germline CDR1 and CDR2 sequences are SNHLY and FYNNEI. V was clipped by 1 base and J by 5 bases, with 12 bases between them. The CDR3 runs 14 residues. Full variable domain (missing parts from reference TRBV2 and TRBJ2-7): EPEVTQTPSHQVTQMGQEVILRCVPISNHLYFYWYRQILGQKVEFLVSFYNNEISEKSEIFDDQFSVERPDGSNFTLKIRSTKLEDSAMYFCASSEVGGRHEQYFGPGTRLTVT.

The chain is built from TRBV9 and TRBJ1-4; D is uncertain. The CDR3 has 14 residues. With 2 bases removed from V and 4 bases from J, the gap between germline ends came to 9 bases. The germline V gene encodes CDR1 SGDLS and CDR2 YYNGEE. The DNA of the CDR3 is TGTGCCAGCAGCGTGGGCGGCATTAATGAAAAACTGTTTTTT. Its translation is CASSVGGINEKLFF. Complete variable domain (other parts from reference TRBV9 and TRBJ1-4): DSGVTQTPKHLITATGQRVTLRCSPRSGDLSVYWYQQSLDQGLQFLIQYYNGEERAKGNILERFSAQQFPDLHSELNLSSLELGDSALYFCASSVGGINEKLFFGSGTQLSVL.

The DNA for the CDR3 is TGTGCCTGGAGTACGGGGGCTGGCTACACCTTC. It encodes CAWSTGAGYTF. The chain combines TRBV30 with TRBJ1-2, with a possible D match to TRBD1 (6 bases). The CDR3 has 11 amino acids. The V end was cut by 2 bases, the J end by 7 bases, with 8 bases between. Germline V gives CDR1 GTSNPN, CDR2 SVGIG (reference sequence). Filled out from reference TRBV30 and TRBJ1-2, the complete variable domain reads SQTIHQWPATLVQPVGSPLSLECTVEGTSNPNLYWYRQAAGRGLQLLFYSVGIGQISSEVPQNLSASRPQDRQFILSSKKLLLSDSGFYLCAWSTGAGYTFGSGTRLTVV.

This chain uses TRBV29-1 with TRBJ2-5; 7 nucleotides align to TRBD2. Germline V lookup: CDR1 SQVTM, CDR2 ANQGSEA. This CDR3 is 15 amino acids long. The J segment lost 5 bases and the V segment lost 3 bases, leaving 12 bases of the junction unmatched. DNA for the CDR3: TGCAGCGTTGATTTCGGGGGAGGGTACAAGGAGACCCAGTACTTC. This gives the protein CSVDFGGGYKETQYF.

A remark on this clone: The DNA is left out, because the CDR3 cannot be placed on it with certainty; the CDR3 is given as TCRdb lists it. V gene TRBV30 combines with J gene TRBJ1-2. From its first to its last residue, the CDR3 has 15 amino acids. CDR1 and CDR2 from the germline V gene are GTSNPN and SVGIG (reference sequence). CDR3 in amino acids: CAWSVRRADGYGYTF.

In its sample, this clone was seen a few times. This chain joins TRBV15 and TRBJ2-1; 7 nucleotides align to TRBD1. Germline V gene lookup returns CDR1 LNHNV and CDR2 YYDKDF (reference sequence). After removal of 0 bases from V and 1 base from J, the junction contained 3 bases not matched to a gene. This CDR3 has 16 amino acids. CDR3 residues: CATSRDGTASYNEQFF. In DNA, the CDR3 is TGTGCCACCAGCAGAGATGGGACAGCATCCTACAATGAGCAGTTCTTC.

This clone was seen only a few times. The CDR3 reads CASSHTDPNTEAFF. CDR3 coding DNA: TGCGCCAGCAGTCACACCGACCCGAACACTGAAGCTTTCTTT. The gene calls are TRBV23-1 and TRBJ1-1; no reliable D call. TRBV23-1 is identified as an open reading frame with a role that is uncertain. V gave up 3 bases and J gave up 1 base, with 9 bases separating them. There are 14 residues in the CDR3.

J is TRBJ2-5 and V is TRBV2; 9 positions agree with TRBD2. J gave up 2 bases and V 3 bases, and 4 bases lay outside the gene matches. Germline V gene lookup returns CDR1 SNHLY and CDR2 FYNNEI. The CDR3 runs 15 residues. The CDR3 spells CASSDPAGGQETQYF. In nucleotides, the CDR3 is TGTGCCAGCAGTGACCCAGCGGGAGGACAAGAGACCCAGTACTTC.

The V gene is TRBV7-2, the J gene TRBJ1-5, with TRBD1 matching over 7 bases. The germline gives CDR1 SGHTA, CDR2 FQGNSA. The V gene end was trimmed by 5 bases and the J gene end by 2 bases; junction bases not matched to a gene: 6. The CDR3 consists of 15 residues. DNA for the CDR3: TGTGCCAGCAGCAAAGACAGGGCGGGCAATCAGCCCCAGCATTTT. It yields the protein CASSKDRAGNQPQHF.

This clone has only a few counts. This chain joins TRBV5-1 and TRBJ2-3; the D is unclear. CDR1 and CDR2 (germline): SGHRS, YFSETQ. The CDR3 length is 13 residues. Trimming took off 2 bases at V and 2 bases at J, with 6 bases between the two ends. DNA of the CDR3: TGCGCCAGCAGCTTAAGGGACACAGATACGCAGTATTTT. Translating it yields CASSLRDTDTQYF. Based on the CDR3 plus reference TRBV5-1 and TRBJ2-3, the full variable domain is KAGVTQTPRYLIKTRGQQVTLSCSPISGHRSVSWYQQTPGQGLQFLFEYFSETQRNKGNFPGRFSGRQFSNSRSEMNVSTLELGDSALYLCASSLRDTDTQYFGPGTRLTVL.

This chain joins TRBV6-5 and TRBJ2-1; 10 bases agree with TRBD2. The CDR3 extends over 13 amino acids. Germline CDR1 reads MNHEY; CDR2 reads SVGAGI. V dropped 7 bases and J dropped 6; count of bases not matched to a gene: 3. The CDR3 region is CASTRLAGNEQFF. The CDR3 bases are TGTGCCAGCACCAGACTAGCGGGCAATGAGCAGTTCTTC.

This clone has only a few counts. This chain links TRBV9 with TRBJ1-1; D gene ambiguous. Trimming shortened V by 0 bases and J by 3 bases, and 9 bases separated the two germline ends. CDR3 size: 14 residues. The germline V gene has CDR1 SGDLS and CDR2 YYNGEE. In DNA, the CDR3 is TGTGCCAGCAGCGTAGATAGGGAGGACACTGAAGCTTTCTTT. Its protein product is CASSVDREDTEAFF. The whole variable domain, filled in from reference TRBV9 and TRBJ1-1, reads DSGVTQTPKHLITATGQRVTLRCSPRSGDLSVYWYQQSLDQGLQFLIQYYNGEERAKGNILERFSAQQFPDLHSELNLSSLELGDSALYFCASSVDREDTEAFFGQGTRLTVV.

This clone was observed a few times. V is TRBV7-2 and J is TRBJ2-5, with 7 positions matching TRBD1. J was trimmed by 2 bases and V by 1 base; bases with no gene match: 7. There are 16 residues in the CDR3. The germline gives CDR1 SGHTA, CDR2 FQGNSA. In nucleotides, the CDR3 is TGTGCCAGCAGCTTAGTGGGACAGCTCGCTCAAGAGACCCAGTACTTC. Residues: CASSLVGQLAQETQYF.

Only a few counts were recorded for this clone. The gene calls are TRBV4-1 and TRBJ2-1; D is ambiguous. Germline V CDR1 and CDR2: MGHRA, YSYEKL. The CDR3 runs to 13 residues. Trimming took 5 bases from V and 6 from J, leaving 11 bases between them. CDR3: CASSARWGNEQFF. Here the CDR3 DNA reads TGCGCCAGCAGCGCCCGTTGGGGCAATGAGCAGTTCTTC.

The chain carries TRBV6-6 and TRBJ2-5; 11 bases match TRBD1. This CDR3 has 16 residues. Germline values: CDR1 MNHNY, CDR2 SVGAGI (reference sequence). The V segment lost 0 bases and the J segment 4 bases; nucleotides outside the gene matches: 4. Here the CDR3 reads CASSYSRDRGGETQYF. DNA of the CDR3: TGTGCCAGCAGTTACTCGCGGGACAGGGGGGGAGAGACCCAGTACTTC.

This clone was counted between two and nine times. The chain couples TRBV13 to TRBJ2-2; D is perhaps TRBD2 (6 bases). The CDR3 extends over 16 amino acids. V dropped 6 bases and J dropped 1 base, with 15 bases sitting between them. CDR1 and CDR2 from the germline V gene are PRHDT and FYEKMQ (reference sequence). The CDR3 DNA is TGTGCCAGCAGTCTACCCGGGACTTTGAACACCGGGGAGCTGTTTTTT. As protein: CASSLPGTLNTGELFF. Drawing the rest from reference TRBV13 and TRBJ2-2, the complete variable domain is AAGVIQSPRHLIKEKRETATLKCYPIPRHDTVYWYQQGPGQDPQFLISFYEKMQSDKGSIPDRFSAQQFSDYHSELNMSSLELGDSALYFCASSLPGTLNTGELFFGEGSRLTVL.

This clone came up a few times. The rearrangement links TRBV7-6 to TRBJ2-5; the match to TRBD2 covers 10 bases. The CDR3 has 18 amino acids. Germline trimming cut 5 bases from V and 5 bases from J; bases unmatched to any gene: 17. The V gene's germline CDR1 is SGHVS and CDR2 FNYEAQ. Here the CDR3 DNA reads TGTGCCAGCAGCATCTTCGGCCCAGCGGGAGGGCCGCGGGAGACCCAGTACTTC. Translation: CASSIFGPAGGPRETQYF. Using reference TRBV7-6 and TRBJ2-5 for the parts outside the CDR3, the full variable domain is GAGVSQSPRYKVTKRGQDVALRCDPISGHVSLYWYRQALGQGPEFLTYFNYEAQQDKSGLPNDRFSAERPEGSISTLTIQRTEQRDSAMYRCASSIFGPAGGPRETQYFGPGTRLLVL.